Described below is a single T cell receptor beta chain sequence and its context. As yet, its antigen is unknown. The method was immunoSEQ multiplex PCR; TCRdb's version includes in-frame clones alone and lacks a portion of them. This table holds tens of thousands of clones, about 70% found once. The CDR3 is 16 amino acids. In germline, CDR1 is MDHEN, CDR2 SYDVKM. Losses at the gene ends were 6 bases for V and 6 bases for J; bases not matched to a gene: 13. This sample stems from a study of vaccination effects on CD4 cells after COVID-19. With the ViraFEST assay, the study expanded antigen-specific CD4+ T cells using viral peptide pools, then sequenced them. Culture lasted approximately 10 days before CD4+ T cell isolation. Neither prior SARS-CoV-2 infection nor positive nucleocapsid antibodies were present in the vaccine recipients.

The TCR comes from a human donor who received a COVID-19 vaccine. The rearrangement links TRBV28 to TRBJ2-1; 8 bases agree with TRBD1. The material sequenced was CD4+ T cells from PBMCs cultured with HCoV-NL63 spike peptides, taken before COVID-19 vaccination. The CDR3 bases are TGTGCCAGCAGCCCTGGCGGGACAGGCCTTTCCAATGAGCAGTTCTTC. Protein: CASSPGGTGLSNEQFF.